This T cell receptor beta chain is drawn from a study of neurological immune-mediated disorders. The sample holds many counts of this clonotype. No antigen is known for it. V gave up 8 bases and J gave up 2 bases; unmatched junction bases: 6. CDR3 size: 14 residues. CDR1 and CDR2 from the germline V gene are SNHLY and FYNNEI. cDNA was made by 5'RACE with 10-nucleotide random UMIs. TCRdb fed the 5' RACE reads into MiXCR, producing one record per CDR3 protein. The sample contains about 18,000 distinct CDR3 sequences, roughly 10% of which appear only once. Study-wide findings and caveats: The highest TCR clonal expansion occurred in HTLV-1-associated myelopathy; multiple sclerosis fell below healthy controls. Among expanded clones, no CDR3 amino acid sequences were shared across subjects, a pattern suggesting private repertoires in all groups.

Volunteers from a blood bank in Maryland, USA, constituted the healthy controls. V usage is TRBV2 and J usage is TRBJ2-3, with 8 positions matching TRBD2. Sample: CD8+ T cells from blood. The source is a woman in her fifties or sixties in good health. DNA for the CDR3: TGTGCCAGCCGGGGGGGGAGTCCCACAGATACGCAGTATTTT. Translating it yields CASRGGSPTDTQYF.